The rows below give T cell receptor beta chains drawn from one sample of a study of T cell responses to AZD1222 COVID-19 vaccine. TCRdb keeps only in-frame clones here, not all; method: immunoSEQ multiplex PCR. This table has 120,000 or so clones, roughly 91% appearing once. The sequencing here drew on peripheral blood, taken on day 0 of AZD1222 vaccination. The source of these receptors is an adult in good health. CDR3s include the opening cysteine and the closing phenylalanine or tryptophan. The order of the fields is D gene, J gene, V gene, clone size, CDR3 DNA, CDR3 protein. The D gene is left open where the match is weak. Clone size is stated in some rows and not others, as once, few, many or a class when expanded.

-	TRBJ1-5	TRBV12-3/TRBV12-4	once	TGTGCCAGCAGGGGGACCAATCAGCCCCAGCATTTT	CASRGTNQPQHF
TRBD2	TRBJ2-3	TRBV5-5	once	TGTGCCAGCAGCTTGCCTAGCGGGCCTAGCACAGATACGCAGTATTTT	CASSLPSGPSTDTQYF
-	TRBJ1-1	TRBV30	-	TGTGCCTGGATGCCCGGGAACACTGAAGCTTTCTTT	CAWMPGNTEAFF
-	TRBJ1-5	TRBV30	-	TGTGCCTGGAGTCCAGGGCCCAATCAGCCCCAGCATTTT	CAWSPGPNQPQHF
-	TRBJ1-1	TRBV9	once	TGTGCCAGCAGCGTAGTCGAGGAACCTATGAACACTGAAGCTTTCTTT	CASSVVEEPMNTEAFF
TRBD1	TRBJ2-4	TRBV7-6	-	TGTGCCAGCAGCTTAAGGTCGGGACAGGGTCAAGGCAAAAACATTCAGTACTTC	CASSLRSGQGQGKNIQYF
TRBD2	TRBJ2-7	TRBV2	-	TGTGCCAGCAATATAGCGGGAGACGAGCAGTACTTC	CASNIAGDEQYF
TRBD2	TRBJ2-7	TRBV9	-	TGTGCCAGCAGCCTCAGCGGGGGGCCCTACGAGCAGTACTTC	CASSLSGGPYEQYF
-	TRBJ1-2	TRBV28	-	TGTGCCAGCAGTCTACCGACAGGTCGTAACTATGGCTACACCTTC	CASSLPTGRNYGYTF
-	TRBJ2-7	TRBV25-1	-	TGTGCCAGCAGTGAATATCTCGGTGGGAGCGAGCAGTACTTC	CASSEYLGGSEQYF
-	TRBJ1-1	TRBV6-2/TRBV6-3	-	TGTGCCAGCAGTTTTTACGGCCATGAAGCTTTCTTT	CASSFYGHEAFF
-	TRBJ2-1	TRBV6-1	-	TGTGCCAGCAGTGAGCCGGGAAAGTCCTACAATGAGCAGTTCTTC	CASSEPGKSYNEQFF
TRBD1	TRBJ1-4	TRBV7-9	-	TGTGCCAGCAGCATGGGACAGGGGTCTTCTAATGAAAAACTGTTTTTT	CASSMGQGSSNEKLFF
-	TRBJ2-5	TRBV9	-	TGTGCCAGCAGCCCAGGGGTGGGGTACCAAGAGACCCAGTACTTC	CASSPGVGYQETQYF
-	TRBJ2-3	TRBV7-6	-	TGTGCCAGCAGCTTATCCCAGGGGTTTGATCCAGATACGCAGTATTTT	CASSLSQGFDPDTQYF
-	TRBJ2-1	TRBV19	-	TGTGCCAGTAGCCCCTTTTGGGGTGTATCCAGCTCCTACAATGAGCAGTTCTTC	CASSPFWGVSSSYNEQFF
-	TRBJ1-5	TRBV5-1	-	TGCGCCAGCAGCTTGGTAGGAGGGGTTCTTCAGCCCCAGCATTTT	CASSLVGGVLQPQHF
-	TRBJ1-1	TRBV25-1	-	TGTGCCAGCAGTCGCGGGGGTAACACTGAAGCTTTCTTT	CASSRGGNTEAFF
TRBD1	TRBJ1-6	TRBV5-5	-	TGTGCCAGCAGCTTTGGACAGGGTAATTCACCCCTCCACTTT	CASSFGQGNSPLHF
-	TRBJ1-2	TRBV3-1/TRBV3-2	-	TGTGCCAGCAGCCAAGGAGGTTCGGTAGGCACCTTC	CASSQGGSVGTF
-	TRBJ1-6	TRBV6-5	-	TGTGCCAGCACCCCGACAGTCGGAAATTCACCCCTCCACTTT	CASTPTVGNSPLHF
TRBD2	TRBJ2-3	TRBV7-3	-	TGTGCCAGCAGCTTAAGCGTCGGGGCGGGAGGGGCAGATACGCAGTATTTT	CASSLSVGAGGADTQYF
-	TRBJ1-1	TRBV5-1	-	TGCGCCAGCAGCATTACAGGGATGAACACTGAAGCTTTCTTT	CASSITGMNTEAFF
-	TRBJ1-5	TRBV25-1	-	TGTGCCAGCAGTGAATATGGGGCCGGTCAGCCCCAGCATTTT	CASSEYGAGQPQHF
-	TRBJ2-5	TRBV7-2	-	TGTGCCAGCAGCATTCGTGGGGAGACCCAGTACTTC	CASSIRGETQYF
TRBD2	TRBJ2-1	TRBV7-6	-	TGTGCCAGCAGCTTGGCTAGCGGGAGCGGCAATGAGCAGTTCTTC	CASSLASGSGNEQFF
-	TRBJ2-5	TRBV19	-	TGTGCCAGTAGTATGGGGTATCGGGAGACCCAGTACTTC	CASSMGYRETQYF
-	TRBJ1-2	TRBV7-9	-	TGTGCCAGCACCTCCTGGGATGGGGGATATGGCTACACCTTC	CASTSWDGGYGYTF
-	TRBJ1-2	TRBV7-2	-	TGTGCCAGCACCCCCAACGGCTATGGCTACACCTTC	CASTPNGYGYTF
-	TRBJ1-1	TRBV2	-	TGTGCCAGCCCGGGCGAGGGACCGAACACTGAAGCTTTCTTT	CASPGEGPNTEAFF
-	TRBJ1-1	TRBV5-1	-	TGCGCCAGCAGCTTGACCATGACAGGAAACACTGAAGCTTTCTTT	CASSLTMTGNTEAFF
TRBD1	TRBJ1-1	TRBV29-1	-	TGCAGCGGCGGACAGGGGCTGGACACTGAAGCTTTCTTT	CSGGQGLDTEAFF
TRBD2	TRBJ2-1	TRBV29-1	-	TGCAGCGTGTTGACTAGCTCCCACAATGAGCAGTTCTTC	CSVLTSSHNEQFF
-	TRBJ1-1	TRBV7-9	-	TGTGCCAGCAGCTACTCAGACTACACTGAAGCTTTCTTT	CASSYSDYTEAFF
-	TRBJ2-7	TRBV30	-	TGTGCCTGGAGCCCCAGGGGGGCCTACGAGCAGTACTTC	CAWSPRGAYEQYF
-	TRBJ1-6	TRBV6-5	-	TGTGCCAGCAGTTACTTCCGGGATTCACCCCTCCACTTT	CASSYFRDSPLHF
TRBD1	TRBJ2-3	TRBV20-1	-	TGCAGTGCTAGTAGGGGACAGACGAAAACAGATACGCAGTATTTT	CSASRGQTKTDTQYF
-	TRBJ2-5	TRBV11-2	-	TGTGCCAGCAGGCCCTTCCCCATCGCGGGGCGGGAGACCCAGTACTTC	CASRPFPIAGRETQYF
-	TRBJ1-5	TRBV30	-	TGTGCCTGGACAGGGAGTCGCAATCAGCCCCAGCATTTT	CAWTGSRNQPQHF
-	TRBJ1-5	TRBV10-3	-	TGTGCCATCAGTGAAGGCAGGGGTAATCAGCCCCAGCATTTT	CAISEGRGNQPQHF
-	TRBJ2-3	TRBV10-3	-	TGTGCCATCAGTGTCGAACAGGGGTTGACTAGAGATACGCAGTATTTT	CAISVEQGLTRDTQYF
TRBD2	TRBJ2-1	TRBV11-2	-	TGTGCCAGCAGCCCAGGAGGGAGGGCCGCAGTCAATGAGCAGTTCTTC	CASSPGGRAAVNEQFF
TRBD1	TRBJ2-2	TRBV27	-	TGTGCCAGCAACCTAGGGGGCGCGAACACCGGGGAGCTGTTTTTT	CASNLGGANTGELFF
-	TRBJ1-5	TRBV3-1/TRBV3-2	-	TGTGCCAGCAGCCCTCACGGGGGCAATCAGCCCCAGCATTTT	CASSPHGGNQPQHF